Sequencing of this TCR beta chain was carried out in a study of blood T cell repertoires in COVID-19. In the study overall: T cells, B-cell-depleted T cells, or PBMCs provided the cDNA or gDNA that served as material.

Using immunoSEQ multiplex PCR, the repertoire was profiled, and TCRdb retains in-frame clones only, with some absent. The sample yields just under 60,000 clones, just over 85% seen once. This clonotype originated in a man aged 60 to 75 with acute or convalescent COVID-19. The specimen was peripheral blood.

The CDR3 bases are TGTGCCAGCTCCCGTAGCGGGCCGGTTGAGCAGTTCTTC. It yields the protein CASSRSGPVEQFF. V usage is TRBV18 and J usage is TRBJ2-1, with 7 bases matching TRBD2. Germline trimming cut 6 bases from V and 9 bases from J; bases unmatched to any gene: 8. Germline-derived CDR1 and CDR2 are KGHSH and LQKENI. The CDR3 contains 13 residues.